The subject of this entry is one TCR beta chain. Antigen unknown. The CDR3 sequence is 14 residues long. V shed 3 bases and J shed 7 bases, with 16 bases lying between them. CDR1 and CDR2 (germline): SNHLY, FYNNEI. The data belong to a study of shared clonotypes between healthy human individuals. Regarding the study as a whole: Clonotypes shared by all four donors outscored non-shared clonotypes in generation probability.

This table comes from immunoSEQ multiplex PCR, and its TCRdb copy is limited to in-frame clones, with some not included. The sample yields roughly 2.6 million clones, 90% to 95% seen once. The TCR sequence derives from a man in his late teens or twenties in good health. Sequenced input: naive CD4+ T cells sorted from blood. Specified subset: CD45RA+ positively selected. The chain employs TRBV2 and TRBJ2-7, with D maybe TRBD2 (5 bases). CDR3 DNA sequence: TGTGCCAGCAGTGACGGAGCCTCCCCGGGGGAGCAGTACTTC. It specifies CASSDGASPGEQYF.